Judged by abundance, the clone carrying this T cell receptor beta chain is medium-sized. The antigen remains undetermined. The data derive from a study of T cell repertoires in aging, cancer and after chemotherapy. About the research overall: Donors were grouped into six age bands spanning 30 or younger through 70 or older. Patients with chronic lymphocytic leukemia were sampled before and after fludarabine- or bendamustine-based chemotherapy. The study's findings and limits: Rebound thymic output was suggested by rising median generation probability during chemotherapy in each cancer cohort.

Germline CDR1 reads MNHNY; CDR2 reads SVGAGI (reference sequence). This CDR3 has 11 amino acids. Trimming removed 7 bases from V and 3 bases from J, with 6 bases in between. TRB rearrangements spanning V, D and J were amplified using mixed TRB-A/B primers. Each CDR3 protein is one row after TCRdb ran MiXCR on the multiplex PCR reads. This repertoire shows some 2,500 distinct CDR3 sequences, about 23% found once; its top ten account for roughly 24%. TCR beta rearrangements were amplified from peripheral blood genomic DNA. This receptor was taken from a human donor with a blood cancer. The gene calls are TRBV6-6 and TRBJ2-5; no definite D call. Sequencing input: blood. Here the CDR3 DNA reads TGTGCCAGCAAACTAAAAGAGACCCAGTACTTC. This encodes CASKLKETQYF.